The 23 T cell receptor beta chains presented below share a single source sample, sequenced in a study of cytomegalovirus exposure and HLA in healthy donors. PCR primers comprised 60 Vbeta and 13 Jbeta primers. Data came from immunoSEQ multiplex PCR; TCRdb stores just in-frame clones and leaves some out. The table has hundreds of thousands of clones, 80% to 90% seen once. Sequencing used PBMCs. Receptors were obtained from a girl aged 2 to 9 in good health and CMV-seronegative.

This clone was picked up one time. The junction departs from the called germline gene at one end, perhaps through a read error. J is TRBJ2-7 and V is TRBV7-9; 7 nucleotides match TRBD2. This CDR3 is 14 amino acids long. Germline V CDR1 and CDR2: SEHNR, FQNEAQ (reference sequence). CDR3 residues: CSSSLGGTTYEQYF. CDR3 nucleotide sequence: TGTTCCAGCAGCTTAGGCGGGACTACTTACGAGCAGTACTTC.

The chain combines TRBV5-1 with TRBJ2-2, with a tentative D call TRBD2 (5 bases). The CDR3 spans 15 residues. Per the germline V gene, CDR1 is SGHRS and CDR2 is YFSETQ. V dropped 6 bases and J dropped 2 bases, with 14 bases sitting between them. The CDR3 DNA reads TGCGCCAGCATAGAGACGACGGGAAACACCGGGGAGCTGTTTTTT. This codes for CASIETTGNTGELFF.

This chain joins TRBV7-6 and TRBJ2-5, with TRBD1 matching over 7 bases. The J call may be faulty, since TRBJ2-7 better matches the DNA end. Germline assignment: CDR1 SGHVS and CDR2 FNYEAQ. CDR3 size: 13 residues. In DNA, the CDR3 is TGTGCCAGCAGACCCGGGACAGACTACGAGCAGTACTTC. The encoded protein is CASRPGTDYEQYF.

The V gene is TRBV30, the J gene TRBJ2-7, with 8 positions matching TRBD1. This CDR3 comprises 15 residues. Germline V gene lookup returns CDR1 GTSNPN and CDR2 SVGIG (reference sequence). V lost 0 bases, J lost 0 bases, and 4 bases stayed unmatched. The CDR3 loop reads CAWSVQGGISYEQYF. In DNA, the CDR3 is TGTGCCTGGAGTGTACAGGGGGGAATCTCCTACGAGCAGTACTTC.

CDR3 nucleotide sequence: TGTGCCATCAGGAAATCTCAGGGGTTGAACACTGAAGCTTTCTTT. It specifies CAIRKSQGLNTEAFF. This rearrangement joins TRBV10-3 to TRBJ1-1; perhaps TRBD1 as D (6 bases). This CDR3 has 15 amino acids. V lost 6 bases and J 0 bases, leaving 14 bases between the germline ends. The germline V gene encodes CDR1 ENHRY and CDR2 SYGVKD.

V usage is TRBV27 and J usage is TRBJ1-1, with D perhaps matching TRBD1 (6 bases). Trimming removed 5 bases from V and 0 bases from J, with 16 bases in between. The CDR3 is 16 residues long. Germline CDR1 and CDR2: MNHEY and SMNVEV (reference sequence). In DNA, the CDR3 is TGTGCCAGCAGTCCCCTGAACGGACAGATGAACACTGAAGCTTTCTTT. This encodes CASSPLNGQMNTEAFF.

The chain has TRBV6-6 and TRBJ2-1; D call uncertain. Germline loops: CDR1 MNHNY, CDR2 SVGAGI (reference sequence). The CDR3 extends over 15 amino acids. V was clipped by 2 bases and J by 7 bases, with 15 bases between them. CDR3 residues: CASSYGQVDGNEQFF. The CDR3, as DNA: TGTGCCAGCAGTTACGGGCAGGTTGATGGTAATGAGCAGTTCTTC.

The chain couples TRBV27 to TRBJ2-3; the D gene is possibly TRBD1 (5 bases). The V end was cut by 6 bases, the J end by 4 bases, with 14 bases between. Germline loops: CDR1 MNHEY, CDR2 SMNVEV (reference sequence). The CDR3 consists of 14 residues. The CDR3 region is CASRPTVGADTQYF. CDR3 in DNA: TGTGCCAGCAGACCTACGGTAGGGGCAGATACGCAGTATTTT.

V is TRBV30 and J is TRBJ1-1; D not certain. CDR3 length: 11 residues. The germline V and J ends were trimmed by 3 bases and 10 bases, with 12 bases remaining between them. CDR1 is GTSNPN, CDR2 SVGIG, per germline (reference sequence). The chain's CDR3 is CAWSGGEGAFF. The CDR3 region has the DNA TGTGCCTGGAGCGGAGGAGAGGGAGCTTTCTTT. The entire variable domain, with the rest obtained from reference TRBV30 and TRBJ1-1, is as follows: SQTIHQWPATLVQPVGSPLSLECTVEGTSNPNLYWYRQAAGRGLQLLFYSVGIGQISSEVPQNLSASRPQDRQFILSSKKLLLSDSGFYLCAWSGGEGAFFGQGTRLTVV.

This CDR3 is CASRGYEQYF. The CDR3 DNA reads as TGTGCCAGCCGGGGGTACGAGCAGTACTTC. This rearrangement joins TRBV2 to TRBJ2-7; D perhaps matches TRBD2 (6 bases). V lost 8 bases and J 4 bases, leaving 6 bases between the germline ends. This CDR3 spans 10 amino acids. Germline CDR1 is SNHLY and CDR2 is FYNNEI.

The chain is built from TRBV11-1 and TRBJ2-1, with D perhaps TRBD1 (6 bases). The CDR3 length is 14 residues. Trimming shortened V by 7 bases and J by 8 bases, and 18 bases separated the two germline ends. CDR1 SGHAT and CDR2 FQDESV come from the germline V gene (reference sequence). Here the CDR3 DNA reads TGTGCCAGCAAACTGGACAGCCCTAGGGATGAGCAGTTCTTC. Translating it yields CASKLDSPRDEQFF.

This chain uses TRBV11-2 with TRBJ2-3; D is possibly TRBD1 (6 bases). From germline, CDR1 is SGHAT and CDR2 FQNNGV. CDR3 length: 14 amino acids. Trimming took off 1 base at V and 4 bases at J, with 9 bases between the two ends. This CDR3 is CASSLGTEADTQYF. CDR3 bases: TGTGCCAGCAGCTTAGGGACAGAGGCAGATACGCAGTATTTT.

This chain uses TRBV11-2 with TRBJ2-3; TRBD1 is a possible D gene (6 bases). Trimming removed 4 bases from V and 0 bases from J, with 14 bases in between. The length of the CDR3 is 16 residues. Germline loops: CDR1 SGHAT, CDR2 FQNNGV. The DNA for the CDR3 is TGTGCCAGCAGCTCCCCGGGACACCCTAGCACAGATACGCAGTATTTT. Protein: CASSSPGHPSTDTQYF. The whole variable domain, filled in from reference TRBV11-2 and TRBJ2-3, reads EAGVAQSPRYKIIEKRQSVAFWCNPISGHATLYWYQQILGQGPKLLIQFQNNGVVDDSQLPKDRFSAERLKGVDSTLKIQPAKLEDSAVYLCASSSPGHPSTDTQYFGPGTRLTVL.

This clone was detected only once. The CDR3 coding sequence is TGTGCCAGTACCACTGTCTCTGGGGCCAACGTCCTGACTTTC. It specifies CASTTVSGANVLTF. The chain couples TRBV19 to TRBJ2-6, with unresolved D. This CDR3 is built from 14 residues. Germline-derived CDR1 and CDR2 are LNHDA and SQIVND (reference sequence). Trimming took off 7 bases at V and 0 bases at J, with 7 bases between the two ends.

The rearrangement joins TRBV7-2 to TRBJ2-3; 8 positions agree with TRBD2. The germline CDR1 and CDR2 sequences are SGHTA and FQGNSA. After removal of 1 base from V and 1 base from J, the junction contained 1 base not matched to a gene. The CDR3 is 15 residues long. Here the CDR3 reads CASSLVSGGTDTQYF. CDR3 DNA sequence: TGTGCCAGCAGCTTAGTTAGCGGGGGCACAGATACGCAGTATTTT. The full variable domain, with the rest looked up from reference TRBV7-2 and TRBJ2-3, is GAGVSQSPSNKVTEKGKDVELRCDPISGHTALYWYRQSLGQGLEFLIYFQGNSAPDKSGLPSDRFSAERTGGSVSTLTIQRTQQEDSAVYLCASSLVSGGTDTQYFGPGTRLTVL.

The CDR3 spells CASSDRGRGETQYF. The DNA of the CDR3 is TGTGCCAGTAGCGACAGGGGGCGAGGAGAGACCCAGTACTTC. This rearrangement joins TRBV19 to TRBJ2-5; 10 bases are shared with TRBD1. CDR1 LNHDA and CDR2 SQIVND come from the germline V gene (reference sequence). CDR3 length: 14 amino acids. With 6 bases clipped from V and 4 bases from J, the junction kept 5 bases outside the gene matches.

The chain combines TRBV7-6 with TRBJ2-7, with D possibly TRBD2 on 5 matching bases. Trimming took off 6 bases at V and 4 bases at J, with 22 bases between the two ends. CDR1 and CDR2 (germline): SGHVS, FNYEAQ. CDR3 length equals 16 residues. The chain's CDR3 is CASSRKTNMKTYEQYF. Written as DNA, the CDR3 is TGTGCCAGCAGTCGTAAGACTAATATGAAGACTTACGAGCAGTACTTC.

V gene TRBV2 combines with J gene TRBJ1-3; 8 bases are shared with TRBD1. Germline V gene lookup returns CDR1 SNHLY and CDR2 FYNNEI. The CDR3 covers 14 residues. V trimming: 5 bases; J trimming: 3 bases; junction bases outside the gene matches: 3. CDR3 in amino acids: CASSQDRVGNTIYF. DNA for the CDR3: TGTGCCAGCAGTCAGGACAGGGTTGGAAACACCATATATTTT.

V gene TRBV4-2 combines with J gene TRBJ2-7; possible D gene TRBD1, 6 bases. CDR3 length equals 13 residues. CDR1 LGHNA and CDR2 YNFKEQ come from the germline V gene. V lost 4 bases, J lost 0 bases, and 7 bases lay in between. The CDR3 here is CASSRDISYEQYF. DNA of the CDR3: TGTGCCAGCAGCCGGGACATCTCCTACGAGCAGTACTTC.

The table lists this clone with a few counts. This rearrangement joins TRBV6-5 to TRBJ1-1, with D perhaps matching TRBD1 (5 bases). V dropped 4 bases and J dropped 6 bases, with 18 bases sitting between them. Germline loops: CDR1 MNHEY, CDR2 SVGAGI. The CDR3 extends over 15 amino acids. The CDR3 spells CASSSKGRDPAEAFF. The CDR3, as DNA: TGTGCCAGCAGTTCGAAGGGGAGGGACCCCGCTGAAGCTTTCTTT.

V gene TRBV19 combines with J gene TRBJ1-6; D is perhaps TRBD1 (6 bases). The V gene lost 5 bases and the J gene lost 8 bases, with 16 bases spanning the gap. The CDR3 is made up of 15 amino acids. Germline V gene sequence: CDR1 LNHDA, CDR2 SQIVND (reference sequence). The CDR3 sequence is CASSVRGGYDSPLHF. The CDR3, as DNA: TGTGCCAGTAGTGTGCGGGGGGGCTACGATTCACCCCTCCACTTT.

The CDR3 loop reads CASSSRVGDTEAFF. The CDR3 bases are TGTGCCAGCAGCTCCAGGGTTGGGGACACTGAAGCTTTCTTT. The chain combines TRBV5-4 with TRBJ1-1; TRBD1 might be the D (5 bases). V shed 3 bases and J shed 3 bases, with 12 bases lying between them. Germline V gene sequence: CDR1 SGHNT, CDR2 YYREEE (reference sequence). The CDR3 extends over 14 amino acids. Full variable domain (outside the CDR3, taken from reference TRBV5-4 and TRBJ1-1): ETGVTQSPTHLIKTRGQQVTLRCSSQSGHNTVSWYQQALGQGPQFIFQYYREEENGRGNFPPRFSGLQFPNYSSELNVNALELDDSALYLCASSSRVGDTEAFFGQGTRLTVV.

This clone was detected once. CDR3 residues: CASGLMSSYEQYF. The CDR3 DNA follows: TGTGCCAGCGGACTTATGAGCTCCTACGAGCAGTACTTC. The V and J genes are TRBV7-2 and TRBJ2-7; the D gene is possibly TRBD2 (5 bases). There are 13 residues in the CDR3. Germline CDR1 and CDR2: SGHTA and FQGNSA. Trimming removed 8 bases at V and 0 bases at J, with 11 bases between. Full variable domain (remainder filled in from reference TRBV7-2 and TRBJ2-7): GAGVSQSPSNKVTEKGKDVELRCDPISGHTALYWYRQSLGQGLEFLIYFQGNSAPDKSGLPSDRFSAERTGGSVSTLTIQRTQQEDSAVYLCASGLMSSYEQYFGPGTRLTVT.